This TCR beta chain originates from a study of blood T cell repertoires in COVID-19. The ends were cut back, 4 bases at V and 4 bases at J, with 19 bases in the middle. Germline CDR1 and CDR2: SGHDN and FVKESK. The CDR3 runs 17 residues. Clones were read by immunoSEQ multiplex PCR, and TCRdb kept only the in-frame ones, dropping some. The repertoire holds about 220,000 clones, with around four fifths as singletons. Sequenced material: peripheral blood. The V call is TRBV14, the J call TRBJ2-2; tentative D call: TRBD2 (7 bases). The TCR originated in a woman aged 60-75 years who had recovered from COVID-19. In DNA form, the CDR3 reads TGTGCCAGCAGCCCCCTCCTAGGGGGGGCGCCCACCGGGGAGCTGTTTTTT. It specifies CASSPLLGGAPTGELFF.